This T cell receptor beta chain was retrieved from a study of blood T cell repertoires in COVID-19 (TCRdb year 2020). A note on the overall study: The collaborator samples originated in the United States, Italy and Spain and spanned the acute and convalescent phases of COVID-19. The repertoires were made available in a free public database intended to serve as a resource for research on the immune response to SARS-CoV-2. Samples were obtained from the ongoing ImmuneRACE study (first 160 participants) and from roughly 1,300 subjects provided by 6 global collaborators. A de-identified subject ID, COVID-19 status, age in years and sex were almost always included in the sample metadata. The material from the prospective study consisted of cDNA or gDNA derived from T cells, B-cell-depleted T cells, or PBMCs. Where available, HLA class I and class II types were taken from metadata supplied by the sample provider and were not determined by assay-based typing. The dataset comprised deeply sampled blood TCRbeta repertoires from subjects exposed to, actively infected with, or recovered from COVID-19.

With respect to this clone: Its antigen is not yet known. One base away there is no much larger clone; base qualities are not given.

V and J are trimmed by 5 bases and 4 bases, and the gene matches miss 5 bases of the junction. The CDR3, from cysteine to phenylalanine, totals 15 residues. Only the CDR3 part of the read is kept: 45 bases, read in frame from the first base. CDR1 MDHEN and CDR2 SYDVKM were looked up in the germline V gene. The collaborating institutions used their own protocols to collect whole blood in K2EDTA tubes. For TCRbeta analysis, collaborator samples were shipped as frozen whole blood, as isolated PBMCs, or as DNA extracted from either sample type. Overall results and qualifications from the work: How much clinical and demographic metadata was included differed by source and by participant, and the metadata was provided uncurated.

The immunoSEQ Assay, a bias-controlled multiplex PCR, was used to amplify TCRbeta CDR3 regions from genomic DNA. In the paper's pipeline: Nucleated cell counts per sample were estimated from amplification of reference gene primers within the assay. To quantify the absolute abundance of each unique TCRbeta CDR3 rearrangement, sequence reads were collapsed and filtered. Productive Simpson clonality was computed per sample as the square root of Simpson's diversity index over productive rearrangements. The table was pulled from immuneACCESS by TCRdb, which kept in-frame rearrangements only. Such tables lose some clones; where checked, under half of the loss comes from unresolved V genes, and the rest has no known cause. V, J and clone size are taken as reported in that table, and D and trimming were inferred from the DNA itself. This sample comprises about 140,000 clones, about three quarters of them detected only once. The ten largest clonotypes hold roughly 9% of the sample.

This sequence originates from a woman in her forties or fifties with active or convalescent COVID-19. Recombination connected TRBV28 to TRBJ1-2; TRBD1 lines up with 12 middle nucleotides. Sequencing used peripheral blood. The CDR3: CASSEGTGGRYGYTF. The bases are TGTGCCAGCAGTGAAGGGACAGGGGGCCGCTATGGCTACACCTTC.